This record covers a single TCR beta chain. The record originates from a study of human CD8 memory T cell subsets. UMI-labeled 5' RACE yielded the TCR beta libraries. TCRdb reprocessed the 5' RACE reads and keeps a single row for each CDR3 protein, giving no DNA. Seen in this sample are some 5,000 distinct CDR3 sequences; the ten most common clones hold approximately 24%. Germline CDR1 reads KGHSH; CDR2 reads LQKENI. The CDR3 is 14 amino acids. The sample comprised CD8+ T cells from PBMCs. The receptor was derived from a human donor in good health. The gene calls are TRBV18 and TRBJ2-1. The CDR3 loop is CASSPTGSRDEQFF.